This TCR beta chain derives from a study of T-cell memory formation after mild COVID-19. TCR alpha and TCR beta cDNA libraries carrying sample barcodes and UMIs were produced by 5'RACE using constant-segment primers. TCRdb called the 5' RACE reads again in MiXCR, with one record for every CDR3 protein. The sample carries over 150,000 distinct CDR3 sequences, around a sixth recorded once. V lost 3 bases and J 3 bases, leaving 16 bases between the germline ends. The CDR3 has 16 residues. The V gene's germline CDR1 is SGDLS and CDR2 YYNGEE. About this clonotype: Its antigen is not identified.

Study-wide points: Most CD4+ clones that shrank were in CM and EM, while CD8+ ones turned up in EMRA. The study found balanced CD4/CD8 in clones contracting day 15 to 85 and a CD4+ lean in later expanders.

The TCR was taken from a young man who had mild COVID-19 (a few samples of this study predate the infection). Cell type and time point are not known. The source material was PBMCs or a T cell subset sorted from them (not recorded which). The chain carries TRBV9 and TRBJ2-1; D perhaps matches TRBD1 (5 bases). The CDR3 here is CASSELDNPYYNEQFF. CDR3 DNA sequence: TGTGCCAGCAGCGAATTGGACAACCCGTACTACAATGAGCAGTTCTTC.